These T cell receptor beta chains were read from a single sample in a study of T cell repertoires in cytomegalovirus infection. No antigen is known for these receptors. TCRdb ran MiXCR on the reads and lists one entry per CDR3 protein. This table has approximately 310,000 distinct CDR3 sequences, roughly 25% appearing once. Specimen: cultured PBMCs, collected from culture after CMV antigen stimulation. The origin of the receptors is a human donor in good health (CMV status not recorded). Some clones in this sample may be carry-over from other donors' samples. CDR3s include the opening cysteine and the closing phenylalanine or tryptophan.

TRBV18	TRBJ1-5	CASSGGQNQPQHF
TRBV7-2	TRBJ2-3	CASSPRTTDTQYF
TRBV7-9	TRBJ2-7	CASSLGGVSSDEQYF
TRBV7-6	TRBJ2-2	CASSLKARTGELFF
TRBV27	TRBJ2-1	CASSKNTGVVYNEQFF
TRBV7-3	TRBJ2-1	CASSLTFRGRGGEQFF
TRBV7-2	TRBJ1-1	CASSLGARTEAFF
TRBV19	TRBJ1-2	CASSIVKWGNGYTF
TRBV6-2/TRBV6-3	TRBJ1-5	CASNQGEGNQPQHF
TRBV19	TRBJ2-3	CASSLGLAGPSTDTQYF
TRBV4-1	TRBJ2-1	CASSQEPHRTSGSNEQFF